This passage covers 21 T cell receptor beta chains from one sample sequenced in a study of cytomegalovirus exposure and HLA in healthy donors. PCR involved 60 Vbeta and 13 Jbeta primers. The table came from immunoSEQ multiplex PCR; TCRdb's copy has only in-frame clones and leaves some out. The sample gives over 90,000 clones, 75% to 90% of which show up once; roughly 2.6% is in the top ten. The sequencing sample was made of PBMCs. The receptor source for this set is a man aged 40-55 years in good health and CMV-seronegative.

Regarding this clone: Relative to the germline gene, one junction end is altered; a read error may explain this. The V call is TRBV19, the J call TRBJ1-1; D is unresolved. The CDR3 length is 15 residues. Germline CDR1 and CDR2: LNHDA and SQIVND (reference sequence). CDR3 sequence: CASSIDFEEIAEALF. In DNA, the CDR3 is TGTGCCAGTAGTATAGATTTTGAGGAAATCGCTGAAGCTCTCTTT.

V gene TRBV11-3 combines with J gene TRBJ2-7, with TRBD1 matching over 7 bases. V was pared by 1 base and J by 3 bases, with 3 bases of the junction left unmatched. The CDR3 length is 14 residues. In germline, CDR1 is SGHNT, CDR2 YENEEA. The CDR3 coding sequence is TGTGCCAGCAGCTTAGGGGGACAGAACTACGAGCAGTACTTC. It specifies CASSLGGQNYEQYF.

The V call is TRBV2, the J call TRBJ1-1; 8 bases agree with TRBD1. V lost 8 bases, J lost 3 bases, and 5 bases stayed unmatched. The germline gives CDR1 SNHLY, CDR2 FYNNEI. CDR3 length: 13 amino acids. The CDR3 loop is CASHGQGHTEAFF. CDR3 sequence (DNA): TGTGCCAGCCATGGACAGGGCCACACTGAAGCTTTCTTT.

This chain joins TRBV5-1 and TRBJ2-1; 12 bases map to TRBD1. CDR3 length equals 17 residues. Germline V gene sequence: CDR1 SGHRS, CDR2 YFSETQ. J was trimmed by 10 bases and V by 0 bases; bases with no gene match: 11. The CDR3 region has the DNA TGCGCCAGCAGCTTGGGCCCGCCCGGGACAGGGGGCAGGGAGCAGTTCTTC. Its protein product is CASSLGPPGTGGREQFF.

This clone has just a few counts. The rearrangement joins TRBV19 to TRBJ1-5; D call uncertain. V gave up 5 bases and J gave up 8 bases, with 7 bases separating them. The CDR3 has 11 residues. The germline CDR1 and CDR2 sequences are LNHDA and SQIVND (reference sequence). CDR3 sequence reads: CASSSGEPQHF. Here the CDR3 DNA reads TGTGCCAGTAGTTCGGGAGAGCCCCAGCATTTT.

The V and J genes are TRBV4-1 and TRBJ2-3; TRBD2 matches 12 bases. This CDR3 has 21 residues. With V trimmed by 1 base and J by 3 bases, 17 bases remained unmatched. Germline values: CDR1 MGHRA, CDR2 YSYEKL. The CDR3 nucleotides read TGCGCCAGCAGCCAAGGGACTAGCGGGGCACACATCATTGGCGGGACAGATACGCAGTATTTT. It encodes CASSQGTSGAHIIGGTDTQYF.

This chain connects TRBV2 to TRBJ2-7; TRBD1 matches at 7 bases. V was pared by 6 bases and J by 7 bases, with 12 bases of the junction left unmatched. CDR3 length: 14 residues. Germline V lookup: CDR1 SNHLY, CDR2 FYNNEI. The CDR3 DNA follows: TGTGCCAGCAGCCAGACAGGGCGAACGGGGGAGCAGTACTTC. Amino acids: CASSQTGRTGEQYF.

This sequence joins TRBV6-4 and TRBJ2-7, with D possibly matching TRBD1 (5 bases). The V gene lost 0 bases and the J gene lost 5 bases, with 14 bases spanning the gap. Germline CDR1 MRHNA, CDR2 SNTAGT. The CDR3 runs to 15 residues. The CDR3 reads CASSDSNFGRDEQYF. The CDR3 DNA is TGTGCCAGCAGTGACTCGAATTTCGGCAGGGACGAGCAGTACTTC.

The J gene is TRBJ2-7, the V gene TRBV10-2; 14 positions agree with TRBD2. Trimming at V came to 0 bases and at J to 0 bases, leaving 13 bases not matched to a gene. The length of the CDR3 is 21 residues. Germline CDR1 is WSHSY and CDR2 is SAAADI. The CDR3 here is CASSESYLSGLAGGTSYEQYF. The CDR3 DNA follows: TGCGCCAGCAGTGAGTCCTATCTATCTGGACTAGCGGGGGGAACCTCCTACGAGCAGTACTTC.

This clone was counted a single time. CDR3 bases: TGTGCCAGCAGCTTAGTTCCAGGTTTCGAGCAGTACTTC. Its translation is CASSLVPGFEQYF. This rearrangement joins TRBV11-3 to TRBJ2-7; D unresolved. The CDR3 runs to 13 residues. The V end was cut by 1 base, the J end by 6 bases, with 10 bases between. Germline CDR1 SGHNT, CDR2 YENEEA.

This clone appeared a single time. J is TRBJ2-7 and V is TRBV7-8; TRBD1 matches 7 bases. V trimming: 5 bases; J trimming: 0 bases; junction bases outside the gene matches: 7. Germline V CDR1 and CDR2: SGHVS, FQNEAQ. This CDR3 comprises 15 residues. CDR3 sequence (DNA): TGTGCCAGCAGCCCCCCGGGACAGAGCTCCTACGAGCAGTACTTC. Amino acid sequence: CASSPPGQSSYEQYF.

The chain joins TRBV4-3 to TRBJ2-3, with TRBD2 as a possible D gene (5 bases). The CDR3 sequence is 14 residues long. The ends were cut back, 4 bases at V and 6 bases at J, with 14 bases in the middle. The germline V gene encodes CDR1 LGHNA and CDR2 YSLEER. This CDR3 is CASSPEVRVDTQYF. The CDR3 DNA sequence: TGCGCCAGCAGCCCCGAAGTGAGGGTGGATACGCAGTATTTT.

The chain employs TRBV7-2 and TRBJ1-1, with D tentatively TRBD1 (6 bases). The germline gives CDR1 SGHTA, CDR2 FQGNSA. The CDR3 covers 14 residues. V lost 2 bases and J lost 1, with 8 bases in between. The CDR3 sequence: CASSLTRGNTEAFF. In DNA form, the CDR3 reads TGTGCCAGCAGCTTAACCAGGGGGAACACTGAAGCTTTCTTT.

The gene calls are TRBV2 and TRBJ1-4; D perhaps matches TRBD1 (5 bases). Looked up from germline, CDR1 is SNHLY and CDR2 is FYNNEI. The CDR3 extends over 17 amino acids. The germline V and J ends were trimmed by 3 bases and 6 bases, with 20 bases remaining between them. The CDR3 DNA reads TGTGCCAGCAGTGATAGCAGGGTCGGCTCCATCGATGAAAAACTGTTTTTT. Translated, it gives CASSDSRVGSIDEKLFF.

In regard to this clone: At one end, the junction sequence differs from germline, possibly due to a read error. The rearrangement uses TRBV7-7 and TRBJ1-5; D call uncertain. This CDR3 contains 13 residues. Germline V CDR1 and CDR2: SSHAT, FNYEAQ (reference sequence). DNA for the CDR3: TGTGCTAGCAGCTTAGCGGCCAATCAGCCCCAGCATTTT. This encodes CASSLAANQPQHF.

This clone was picked up a small number of times. This chain uses TRBV7-8 with TRBJ1-2, with D possibly matching TRBD1 (6 bases). The CDR3 has 13 amino acids. CDR1 and CDR2 from the germline V gene are SGHVS and FQNEAQ. Trimming left V 3 bases short and J 7 bases short, with 12 bases between. The DNA of the CDR3 is TGTGCCAGCAGCTTCGAGAACAGGGTTGGCTACACCTTC. This gives the protein CASSFENRVGYTF.

The chain employs TRBV30 and TRBJ2-7; 7 bases are shared with TRBD1. The CDR3 is made up of 11 amino acids. Germline loops: CDR1 GTSNPN, CDR2 SVGIG (reference sequence). V lost 2 bases and J lost 6; bases outside the gene matches: 1. The CDR3 here is CAWSSGGEQYF. In DNA form, the CDR3 reads TGTGCCTGGAGTTCAGGGGGCGAGCAGTACTTC.

A single count supports this clone. The rearrangement links TRBV14 to TRBJ1-1, with D perhaps TRBD1 (5 bases). CDR3 size: 14 residues. Germline values: CDR1 SGHDN, CDR2 FVKESK. V lost 2 bases to trimming and J lost 7 bases, with 14 bases between them. CDR3 amino acids: CASSQTQVGVEAFF. Written as DNA, the CDR3 is TGTGCCAGCAGCCAAACCCAGGTAGGGGTTGAAGCTTTCTTT.

The chain is built from TRBV5-4 and TRBJ1-1; D is undetermined. Germline V gene sequence: CDR1 SGHNT, CDR2 YYREEE (reference sequence). This CDR3 region has 14 residues. V lost 0 bases and J 0 bases, leaving 6 bases between the germline ends. The CDR3 sequence is CASSLGQMNTEAFF. The CDR3 DNA reads TGTGCCAGCAGCTTGGGGCAGATGAACACTGAAGCTTTCTTT.

The chain couples TRBV30 to TRBJ2-5; 10 bases are a match to TRBD2. After removal of 3 bases from V and 5 bases from J, the junction contained 12 bases not matched to a gene. The CDR3 has 16 residues. Germline lookup yields CDR1 GTSNPN and CDR2 SVGIG (reference sequence). The CDR3 is CAWRALSGGPGETQYF. The CDR3 nucleotides are TGTGCCTGGAGGGCCCTTAGCGGGGGGCCGGGGGAGACCCAGTACTTC.

There are a few counts of this clone. The V gene is TRBV7-2, the J gene TRBJ2-7; 7 positions match TRBD1. The CDR3 consists of 13 residues. Germline V gene sequence: CDR1 SGHTA, CDR2 FQGNSA. Trimming removed 3 bases from V and 3 bases from J; junction bases left unmatched: 2. Here the CDR3 DNA reads TGTGCCAGCAGCTTGGACAGGAACTACGAGCAGTACTTC. It codes for CASSLDRNYEQYF.